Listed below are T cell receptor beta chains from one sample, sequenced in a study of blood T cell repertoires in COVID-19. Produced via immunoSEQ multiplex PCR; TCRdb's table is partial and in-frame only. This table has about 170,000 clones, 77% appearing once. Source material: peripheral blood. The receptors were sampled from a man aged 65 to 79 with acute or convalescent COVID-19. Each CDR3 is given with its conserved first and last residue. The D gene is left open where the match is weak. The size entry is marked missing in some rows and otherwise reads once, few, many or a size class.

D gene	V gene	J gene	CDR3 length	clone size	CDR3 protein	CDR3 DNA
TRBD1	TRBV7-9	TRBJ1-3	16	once	CASSGTRDSSGNTIYF	TGTGCCAGCAGCGGGACCCGGGACAGCTCTGGAAACACCATATATTTT
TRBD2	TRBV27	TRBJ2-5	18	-	CASSPRGLAGGTSETQYF	TGTGCCAGCAGCCCGAGGGGACTAGCGGGGGGTACTTCCGAGACCCAGTACTTC
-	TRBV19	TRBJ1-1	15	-	CASTQPGLGDYEAFF	TGTGCCAGTACACAACCGGGACTAGGGGATTACGAAGCTTTCTTT
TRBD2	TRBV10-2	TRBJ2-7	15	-	CASSESGTSGIEQYF	TGCGCCAGCAGTGAGTCCGGGACTAGCGGGATCGAGCAGTACTTC
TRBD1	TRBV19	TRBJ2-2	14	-	CASRRDRNTGELFF	TGTGCCAGTAGAAGGGACAGGAACACCGGGGAGCTGTTTTTT
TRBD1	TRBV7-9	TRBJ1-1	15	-	CASSNTGQGYTEAFF	TGTGCCAGCAGCAACACGGGACAGGGCTACACTGAAGCTTTCTTT
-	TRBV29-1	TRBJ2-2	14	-	CSVDSRGNTGELFF	TGCAGCGTTGATTCGCGGGGGAACACCGGGGAGCTGTTTTTT
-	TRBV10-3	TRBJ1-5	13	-	CASTRAGNQPQHF	TGTGCCAGCACCCGAGCCGGCAATCAGCCCCAGCATTTT
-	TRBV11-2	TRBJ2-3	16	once	CASSLRLLSSTDTQYF	TGTGCCAGCAGCCTCCGACTCCTCTCTAGCACAGATACGCAGTATTTT
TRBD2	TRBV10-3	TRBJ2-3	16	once	CAISESLAGGSDTQYF	TGTGCCATCAGTGAGTCACTAGCGGGAGGCTCTGATACGCAGTATTTT
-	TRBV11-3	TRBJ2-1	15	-	CASSLRARDNNEQFF	TGTGCCAGCAGCTTAAGGGCGAGGGACAACAATGAGCAGTTCTTC
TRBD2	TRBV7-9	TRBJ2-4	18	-	CASSGVGGGPGRINIQYF	TGTGCCAGCAGTGGCGTTGGCGGGGGGCCCGGGAGAATCAACATTCAGTACTTC
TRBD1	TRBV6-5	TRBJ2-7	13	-	CASSYGDRGEQYF	TGTGCCAGCAGTTACGGCGACAGGGGCGAGCAGTACTTC
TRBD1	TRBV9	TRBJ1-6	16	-	CASSVRDRAYNSPLHF	TGTGCCAGCAGCGTAAGGGACAGGGCCTATAATTCACCCCTCCACTTT
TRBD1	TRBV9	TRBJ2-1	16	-	CASSPRTGPNYNEQFF	TGTGCCAGCAGCCCCCGGACAGGGCCTAACTACAATGAGCAGTTCTTC
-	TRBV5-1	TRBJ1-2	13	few	CASSLEQAYGYTF	TGCGCCAGCAGCTTGGAACAGGCCTATGGCTACACCTTC
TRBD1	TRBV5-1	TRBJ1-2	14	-	CASSLGQGAEGYTF	TGCGCCAGCAGCTTAGGCCAGGGGGCTGAAGGCTACACCTTC
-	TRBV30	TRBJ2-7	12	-	CAWSADQGEQYF	TGTGCCTGGAGTGCCGACCAGGGCGAGCAGTACTTC
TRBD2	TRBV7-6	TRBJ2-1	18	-	CASSLEWTSGGVRLEAFF	TGTGCCAGCAGCTTAGAGTGGACTAGCGGGGGGGTCCGACTTGAGGCGTTCTTC
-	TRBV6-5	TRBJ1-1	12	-	CASLRENTEAFF	TGTGCCAGCTTACGGGAGAACACTGAAGCTTTCTTT
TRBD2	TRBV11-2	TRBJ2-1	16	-	CASSKYSGRAYNEQFF	TGTGCCAGCAGCAAATATAGCGGGAGGGCCTACAATGAGCAGTTCTTC
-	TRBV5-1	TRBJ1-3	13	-	CASYTGSGNTIYF	TGCGCCAGTTATACAGGGTCTGGAAACACCATATATTTT
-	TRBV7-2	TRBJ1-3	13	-	CASSQRLWNTIYF	TGTGCCAGCAGCCAGCGACTGTGGAACACCATATATTTT
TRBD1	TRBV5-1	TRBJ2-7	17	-	CASSLAIKGQGAYEQYF	TGCGCCAGCAGCTTGGCCATCAAGGGACAGGGGGCCTACGAGCAGTACTTC
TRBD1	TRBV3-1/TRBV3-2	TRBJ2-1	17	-	CASRGQGIGKSYNEQFF	TGTGCCAGCCGGGGACAGGGGATTGGAAAGTCCTACAATGAGCAGTTCTTC
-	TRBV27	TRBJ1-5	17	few	CASSLSLGQDSNQPQHF	TGTGCCAGCAGTTTATCTTTAGGGCAGGACTCCAATCAGCCCCAGCATTTT
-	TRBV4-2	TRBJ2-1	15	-	CASSQDLRQSNEQFF	TGTGCCAGCAGCCAAGATCTGAGACAGTCCAATGAGCAGTTCTTC
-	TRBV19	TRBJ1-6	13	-	CASRSQEYSPLHF	TGTGCCAGTAGGTCGCAAGAGTATTCACCCCTCCACTTT
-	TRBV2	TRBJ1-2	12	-	CASSGQGRGYTF	TGTGCCAGCAGCGGCCAGGGGCGGGGCTACACCTTC
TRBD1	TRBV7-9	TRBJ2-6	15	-	CASGTGGSGANVLTF	TGTGCCAGCGGGACAGGGGGCTCTGGGGCCAACGTCCTGACTTTC
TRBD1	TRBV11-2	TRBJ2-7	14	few	CASSTTGQLYEQYF	TGTGCCAGCAGCACAACGGGACAGCTATACGAGCAGTACTTC
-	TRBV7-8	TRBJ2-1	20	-	CASSARGAVERSVSYNEQFF	TGTGCCAGCAGCGCCCGGGGGGCGGTAGAGAGATCGGTCTCCTACAATGAGCAGTTCTTC
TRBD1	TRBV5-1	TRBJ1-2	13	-	CASSEQGVGGYTF	TGCGCCAGCAGCGAACAGGGGGTTGGCGGCTACACCTTC
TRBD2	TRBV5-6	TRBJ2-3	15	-	CASSLTSGGTDTQYF	TGTGCCAGCAGCTTGACTAGCGGGGGCACAGATACGCAGTATTTT